This T cell receptor (beta chain) is from a study of blood T cell repertoires in COVID-19. Study-wide context: T cells, B-cell-depleted T cells, or PBMCs provided the cDNA or gDNA that served as material.

This clone was detected ten times or more. Assay: immunoSEQ multiplex PCR; the TCRdb copy retains only in-frame clones and omits some. The sample holds 130,000 to 150,000 clones, around four fifths seen once. The clonotype was recovered from a woman between 40 and 50 years old with active or convalescent COVID-19. Input material: peripheral blood.

In DNA form, the CDR3 reads TGTGCCAGCAGCCCCCGCTCGGGACAGGCCCCCTCCTACGAGCAGTACTTC. Translated, it gives CASSPRSGQAPSYEQYF. The V call is TRBV7-8, the J call TRBJ2-7; 8 bases are a match to TRBD1. This CDR3 contains 17 residues. Germline V lookup: CDR1 SGHVS, CDR2 FQNEAQ. V trimming: 5 bases; J trimming: 0 bases; junction bases outside the gene matches: 12.